This T cell receptor beta chain comes out of a study of molecular identifiers for immune sequencing clone quantification. One entry per CDR3 protein, called by TCRdb with MiXCR from the PCR reads. The sample consists of more than 300,000 distinct CDR3 sequences, over 20% of them appearing once. On this clonotype itself: One junction end does not reproduce the germline sequence, and a read error may be involved.

The CDR3 has 15 residues. CDR1 and CDR2 from the germline V gene are SGHVS and FNYEAQ. The sequencing sample was made of naive CD8+ T cells from blood, with Jurkat cell RNA spiked in. As for subset: FACS-sorted CD8+CD4-CCR7+CD45RA+ naive T cells. V and J are TRBV7-6 and TRBJ2-7, with 9 bases that match TRBD2. The TCR was taken from a human donor in good health. Some libraries in this study had Jurkat cell RNA spiked in. CDR3 protein: CAGSFSGTSSYEQYF. The CDR3 nucleotides read TGTGCCGGCAGCTTTTCCGGGACTAGCAGCTACGAGCAGTACTTC.